This is a list of T cell receptor beta chains from one sample in a study of technical replicates of blood from a handful of donors. Libraries were prepared by immunoSEQ multiplex PCR; TCRdb keeps only in-frame clonotypes and omits some of them. The sample has 84,000 or so clones, roughly 94% seen once. What was sequenced was T cells isolated from PBMCs. Receptors were obtained from a human donor in good health. The CDR3 runs from the conserved cysteine through the conserved F or W. D genes are given only for firm matches. Expanded clones get a size class; other rows say once, few or many, or leave the size out.

size: .; V: TRBV10-3; D: TRBD1; J: TRBJ2-5; CDR3: CAISELDRGPTTQETQYF; DNA: TGTGCCATCAGTGAGTTGGACAGGGGGCCCACAACGCAAGAGACCCAGTACTTC
size: .; V: TRBV28; D: TRBD1; J: TRBJ2-1; CDR3: CASSLWGTGGPVEQFF; DNA: TGTGCCAGCAGTTTATGGGGGACAGGGGGCCCGGTTGAGCAGTTCTTC
size: .; V: TRBV7-8; D: .; J: TRBJ1-5; CDR3: CASSPIQGPLNQPQHF; DNA: TGTGCCAGCAGCCCCATTCAGGGGCCTTTAAATCAGCCCCAGCATTTT
size: .; V: TRBV2; D: TRBD1; J: TRBJ2-2; CDR3: CASSGTGGSTGELFF; DNA: TGTGCCAGCAGTGGGACAGGCGGATCCACCGGGGAGCTGTTTTTT
size: .; V: TRBV6-5; D: .; J: TRBJ2-2; CDR3: CATRVNTGELFF; DNA: TGTGCCACCCGCGTGAACACCGGGGAGCTGTTTTTT
size: .; V: TRBV5-6; D: .; J: TRBJ1-2; CDR3: CASSLDRAPYYGYTF; DNA: TGTGCCAGCAGCTTGGACAGAGCCCCTTACTATGGCTACACCTTC
size: .; V: TRBV4-1; D: .; J: TRBJ1-5; CDR3: CASSQDDWGGRAGWNQPQHF; DNA: TGCGCCAGCAGCCAAGATGACTGGGGCGGCAGAGCTGGATGGAATCAGCCCCAGCATTTT
size: .; V: TRBV28; D: .; J: TRBJ1-4; CDR3: CASSLESDVEKLFF; DNA: TGTGCCAGCAGTTTGGAAAGCGATGTCGAAAAACTGTTTTTT
size: once; V: TRBV28; D: .; J: TRBJ2-7; CDR3: CASMQGDSYEQYF; DNA: TGTGCCAGCATGCAGGGTGACTCCTACGAGCAGTACTTC
size: .; V: TRBV2; D: .; J: TRBJ2-7; CDR3: CASSVQGLSYEQYF; DNA: TGTGCCAGCAGTGTTCAGGGGTTATCCTACGAGCAGTACTTC
size: .; V: TRBV2; D: TRBD2; J: TRBJ2-1; CDR3: CARGREAGGEQFF; DNA: TGTGCCAGAGGCCGGGAGGCGGGGGGTGAGCAGTTCTTC
size: .; V: TRBV10-3; D: TRBD1; J: TRBJ2-5; CDR3: CAISDPGTGVETQYF; DNA: TGTGCCATCAGTGACCCCGGGACAGGGGTAGAGACCCAGTACTTC
size: .; V: TRBV27; D: .; J: TRBJ2-5; CDR3: CASSLYAGNSQETQYF; DNA: TGTGCCAGCAGTTTATATGCAGGGAACAGCCAAGAGACCCAGTACTTC
size: .; V: TRBV10-3; D: TRBD1; J: TRBJ1-3; CDR3: CAISDGTGRGSGRNTIYF; DNA: TGTGCCATCAGTGACGGGACAGGCAGGGGTTCTGGAAGAAACACCATATATTTT
size: once; V: TRBV27; D: .; J: TRBJ2-7; CDR3: CASSLVGADYEQYF; DNA: TGTGCCAGCAGTTTAGTTGGGGCCGACTACGAGCAGTACTTC
size: .; V: TRBV15; D: TRBD1; J: TRBJ2-7; CDR3: CATSFDRAYEQYF; DNA: TGTGCCACCAGTTTCGACAGGGCCTACGAGCAGTACTTC
size: .; V: TRBV4-1; D: TRBD1; J: TRBJ2-1; CDR3: CASSQVGTGHNEQFF; DNA: TGCGCCAGCAGCCAAGTCGGGACAGGGCACAATGAGCAGTTCTTC